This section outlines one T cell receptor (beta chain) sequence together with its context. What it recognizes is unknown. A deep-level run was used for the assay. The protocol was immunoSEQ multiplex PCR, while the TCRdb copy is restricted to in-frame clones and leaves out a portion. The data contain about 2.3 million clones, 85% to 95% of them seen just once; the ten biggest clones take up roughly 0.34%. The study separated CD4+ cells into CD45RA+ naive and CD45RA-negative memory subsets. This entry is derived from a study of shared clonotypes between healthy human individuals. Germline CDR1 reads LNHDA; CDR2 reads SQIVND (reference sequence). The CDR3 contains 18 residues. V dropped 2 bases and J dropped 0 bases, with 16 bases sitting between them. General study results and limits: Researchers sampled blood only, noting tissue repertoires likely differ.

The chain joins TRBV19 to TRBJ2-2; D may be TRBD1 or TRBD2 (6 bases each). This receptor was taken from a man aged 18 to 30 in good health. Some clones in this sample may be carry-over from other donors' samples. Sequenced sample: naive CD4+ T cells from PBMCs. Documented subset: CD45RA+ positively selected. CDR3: CASSIIPPGAPNTGELFF. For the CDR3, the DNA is TGTGCCAGTAGTATAATCCCCCCGGGGGCTCCGAACACCGGGGAGCTGTTTTTT.